This TCR beta chain appears in the sequencing data of a study of T cells after posttransplantation cyclophosphamide. General study points: Skin or GI-infiltrating T cells shared few TRB sequences with blood. Donor-recipient repertoire similarity was low at 1-2 months, rising over year one.

A marrow graft followed busulfan-fludarabine conditioning, with cyclophosphamide on days +3 and +4. CDR3 length: 15 residues. V trimming: 4 bases; J trimming: 7 bases; junction bases outside the gene matches: 9. In germline, CDR1 is SGHNT, CDR2 YENEEA. Profiling relied on immunoSEQ multiplex PCR, and the TCRdb table lists in-frame clones only, not all of them. Observed are approximately 1,800 clones, no singletons, with the top ten taking over 12%. By sample share, this clone is medium-sized. Its cognate antigen is unknown. The gene calls are TRBV11-3 and TRBJ2-1; the match to TRBD2 covers 8 bases. The origin of this receptor is a female patient aged 60 to 70 who received an allogeneic stem cell transplant from a related donor and was CMV-positive. A subset of T cells may come from the graft donor. Sequences were derived from PBMCs, sampled 33 to 35 days after allogeneic stem cell transplant with posttransplant cyclophosphamide. The CDR3 nucleotides are TGTGCCAGCAGCTCCGGGGGGGGTCAGAGAAATGAGCAGTTCTTC. It yields the protein CASSSGGGQRNEQFF.